This is a list of T cell receptor beta chains from one sample in a study of beta chain features in type 1 diabetes. Repertoires were generated with immunoSEQ multiplex PCR, while TCRdb's copy carries only in-frame clones and drops some. The table includes 600,000 or so clones, 9.5% to 15% detected once. The sequencing sample was made of naive CD4+ T cells from blood. Every receptor here comes from a young man with type 1 diabetes. Each CDR3 is given with its conserved first and last residue. Fields, in order: V gene, J gene, clone size, D gene, CDR3 DNA, CDR3 protein. D genes are given only for firm matches. Clone size is stated in some rows and not others, as once, few, many or a class when expanded.

TRBV7-9	TRBJ1-5	.	.	TGTGCCAGCAGCCCACAAGATAGCAATCAGCCCCAGCATTTT	CASSPQDSNQPQHF
TRBV11-2	TRBJ1-6	few	TRBD1	TGTGCCAGCAGCTCTACAAGGACAGGGGCAGGGTCACCCCTCCACTTT	CASSSTRTGAGSPLHF
TRBV19	TRBJ1-4	.	.	TGTGCCAGTAGTGCGCTTGCAACTAATGAAAAACTGTTTTTT	CASSALATNEKLFF
TRBV2	TRBJ2-2	.	.	TGTGCCAGCAGCAGAGACAGTAACACCGGGGAGCTGTTTTTT	CASSRDSNTGELFF
TRBV10-3	TRBJ2-5	few	TRBD2	TGTGCCATCAGTGAGCGACTAGCGGGGGGGCAAGAGACCCAGTACTTC	CAISERLAGGQETQYF
TRBV7-2	TRBJ2-3	few	.	TGTGCCAGCAGACAACCCGGGACTAGCACAGATACGCAGTATTTT	CASRQPGTSTDTQYF
TRBV9	TRBJ1-2	.	.	TGTGCCAGCAGCGAAAACCAGGGGAACTATGGCTACACCTTC	CASSENQGNYGYTF
TRBV9	TRBJ2-1	few	.	TGTGCCAGCAGCGTAGCTGGAGACAGGGCGGGAGAAAATGAGCAGTTCTTC	CASSVAGDRAGENEQFF
TRBV6-5	TRBJ2-3	.	TRBD2	TGTGCCAGCAGTTTGGGACTAGCGGGGGAGGCAGATACGCAGTATTTT	CASSLGLAGEADTQYF
TRBV29-1	TRBJ1-5	few	.	TGCAGCGAGCGACCGCCCCGGCCGCCCCAGCATTTT	CSERPPRPPQHF
TRBV7-2	TRBJ2-3	few	.	TGTGCCAGCAGCTTAGGAGTTGGGCATACGCAGTATTTT	CASSLGVGHTQYF
TRBV9	TRBJ1-3	.	.	TGTGCCAGCAGCGTAGATGGTGGGGTCGGAAACACCATATATTTT	CASSVDGGVGNTIYF
TRBV9	TRBJ1-5	.	.	TGTGCCAGCAGCCAAAACAGCGGTGATCAGCCCCAGCATTTT	CASSQNSGDQPQHF
TRBV4-3	TRBJ2-2	.	TRBD2	TGCGCCAGCAGCCAGCTGGGACTAGCGGGGAACACCGGGGAGCTGTTTTTT	CASSQLGLAGNTGELFF
TRBV6-1	TRBJ2-1	.	.	TGTGCCAGCAGTGGACAGTCCAGCTCCTACAATGAGCAGTTCTTC	CASSGQSSSYNEQFF
TRBV6-6	TRBJ2-7	.	TRBD2	TGTGCCAGCAGTCCAACCGGGACTAGCGGCTACGAGCAGTACTTC	CASSPTGTSGYEQYF
TRBV27	TRBJ2-5	few	TRBD1	TGTGCCAGCAGTCCGAGGACAGGGGTCTTCCAAGAGACCCAGTACTTC	CASSPRTGVFQETQYF
TRBV5-4	TRBJ1-2	few	.	TGTGCCAGCAGCTCCATAGGGGTGGCCTATGGCTACACCTTC	CASSSIGVAYGYTF
TRBV29-1	TRBJ2-7	.	.	TGCAGCGCCGGGGACGGATCCTACGAGCAGTACTTC	CSAGDGSYEQYF
TRBV29-1	TRBJ2-5	.	TRBD2	TGCAGCGCCGAGGGACTAGCGGGGGGGCTAGAGACCCAGTACTTC	CSAEGLAGGLETQYF
TRBV28	TRBJ1-2	.	.	TGTGCCAGCAAGGGCGTCGGGTCATATGGCTACACCTTC	CASKGVGSYGYTF
TRBV6-5	TRBJ2-7	.	.	TGTGCCAGCAGTTACGGGGCCTCAACCTACGAGCAGTACTTC	CASSYGASTYEQYF
TRBV5-4	TRBJ2-5	.	TRBD2	TGTGCCAGCAGCTTCTTTTCCGGGGGGAGCGGGGAGACCCAGTACTTC	CASSFFSGGSGETQYF
TRBV19	TRBJ2-5	.	TRBD1	TGTGCCAGTAGTCCCACAGGGGCCCAAGAGACCCAGTACTTC	CASSPTGAQETQYF
TRBV4-2	TRBJ2-2	.	TRBD1	TGTGCCAGCAGCCATCCTGACAGGGGGAACACCGGGGAGCTGTTTTTT	CASSHPDRGNTGELFF